Presented here are 2 T cell receptor beta chains from one specimen sequenced in a study of blood T cell repertoires in COVID-19. Sequencing was performed with immunoSEQ multiplex PCR; in TCRdb, only in-frame clones are kept and a portion is missing. The table lists about 310,000 clones, about 89% of them singletons. The sample was peripheral blood. Every receptor here comes from a woman aged 45-65 years who had recovered from COVID-19.

V usage is TRBV19 and J usage is TRBJ2-7; D possibly corresponds to TRBD1 (6 bases). Per germline, CDR1 LNHDA and CDR2 SQIVND (reference sequence). The CDR3 covers 15 residues. The V and J ends lost 5 bases and 3 bases respectively, with 17 bases between them. CDR3 coding DNA: TGTGCCAGTAGTCCGAGGTTGGGGACAAACTACGAGCAGTACTTC. Translating gives CASSPRLGTNYEQYF.

The CDR3 here is CASNKGQPQPQHF. CDR3 bases: TGTGCCAGCAACAAGGGACAGCCCCAGCCCCAGCATTTT. The chain couples TRBV6-5 to TRBJ1-5; 7 bases line up with TRBD1. In germline, CDR1 is MNHEY, CDR2 SVGAGI. This CDR3 contains 13 residues. V lost 7 bases and J lost 7; bases outside the gene matches: 7.